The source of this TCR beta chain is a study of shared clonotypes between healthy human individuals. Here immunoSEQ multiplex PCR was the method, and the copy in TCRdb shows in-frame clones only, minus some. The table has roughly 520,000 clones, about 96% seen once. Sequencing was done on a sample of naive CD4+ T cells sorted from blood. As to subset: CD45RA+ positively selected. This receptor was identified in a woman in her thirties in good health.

The CDR3 is CASRQDTGYEQYF. CDR3 DNA: TGTGCCAGCAGACAGGACACGGGCTACGAGCAGTACTTC. The chain recombines TRBV11-3 with TRBJ2-7, with a tentative D call TRBD1 (5 bases). V was trimmed by 6 bases and J by 3 bases, leaving 12 bases between them. The CDR3 runs 13 residues. CDR1 is SGHNT and CDR2 is YENEEA in the germline V gene.